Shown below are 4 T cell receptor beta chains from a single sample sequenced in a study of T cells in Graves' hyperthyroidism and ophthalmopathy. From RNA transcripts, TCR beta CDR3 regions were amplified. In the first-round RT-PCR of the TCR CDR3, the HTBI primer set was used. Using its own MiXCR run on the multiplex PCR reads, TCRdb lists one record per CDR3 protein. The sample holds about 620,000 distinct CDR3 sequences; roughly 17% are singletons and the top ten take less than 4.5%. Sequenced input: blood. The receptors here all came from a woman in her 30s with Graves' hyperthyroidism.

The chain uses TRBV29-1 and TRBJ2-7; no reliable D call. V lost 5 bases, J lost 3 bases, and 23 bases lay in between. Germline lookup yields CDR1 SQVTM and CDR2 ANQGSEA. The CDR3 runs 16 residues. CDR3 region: CSVRRLPRAGGYEQYF. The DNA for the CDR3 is TGCAGCGTTCGTCGTCTACCTCGGGCCGGCGGCTACGAGCAGTACTTC.

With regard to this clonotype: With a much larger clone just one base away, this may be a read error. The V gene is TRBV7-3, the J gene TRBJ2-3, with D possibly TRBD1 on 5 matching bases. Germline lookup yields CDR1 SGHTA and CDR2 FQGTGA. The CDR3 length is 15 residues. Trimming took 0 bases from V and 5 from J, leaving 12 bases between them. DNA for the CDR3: TGTGCCAGCAGCTTAACGTCCCCGGACATAGATACGCAGTATTTT. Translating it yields CASSLTSPDIDTQYF.

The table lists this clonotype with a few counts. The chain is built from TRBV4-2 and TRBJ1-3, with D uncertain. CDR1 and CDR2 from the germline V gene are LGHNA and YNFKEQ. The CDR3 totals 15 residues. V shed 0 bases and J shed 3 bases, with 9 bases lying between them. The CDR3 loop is CASSQESGVGNTIYF. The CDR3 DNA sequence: TGTGCCAGCAGCCAAGAGTCCGGCGTTGGAAACACCATATATTTT.

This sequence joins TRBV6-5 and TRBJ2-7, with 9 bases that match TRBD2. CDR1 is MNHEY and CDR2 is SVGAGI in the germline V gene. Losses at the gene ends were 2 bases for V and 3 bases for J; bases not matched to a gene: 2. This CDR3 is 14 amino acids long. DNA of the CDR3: TGTGCCAGCAGTTACCTAGCGGGAATCTACGAGCAGTACTTC. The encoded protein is CASSYLAGIYEQYF.